Below, one TCR beta chain is given with its context. Using immunoSEQ multiplex PCR, the repertoire was profiled, and TCRdb retains in-frame clones only, with some absent. This table holds 80,000 to 100,000 clones, approximately 80% found once. This entry belongs to a study of control samples from healthy donors and cancer patients. CDR3 length: 13 residues. V lost 8 bases, J lost 5 bases, and 15 bases lay in between. Germline CDR1 reads MNHEY; CDR2 reads SVGAGI. The chain carries TRBV6-5 and TRBJ1-1, with D perhaps matching TRBD1 (6 bases). The source material was blood. The sequence derives from a woman aged 25 to 39 in good health. CDR3 in DNA: TGTGCCAGCGCGGTTAGGGGGGGGACTGAAGCTTTCTTT. It encodes CASAVRGGTEAFF.